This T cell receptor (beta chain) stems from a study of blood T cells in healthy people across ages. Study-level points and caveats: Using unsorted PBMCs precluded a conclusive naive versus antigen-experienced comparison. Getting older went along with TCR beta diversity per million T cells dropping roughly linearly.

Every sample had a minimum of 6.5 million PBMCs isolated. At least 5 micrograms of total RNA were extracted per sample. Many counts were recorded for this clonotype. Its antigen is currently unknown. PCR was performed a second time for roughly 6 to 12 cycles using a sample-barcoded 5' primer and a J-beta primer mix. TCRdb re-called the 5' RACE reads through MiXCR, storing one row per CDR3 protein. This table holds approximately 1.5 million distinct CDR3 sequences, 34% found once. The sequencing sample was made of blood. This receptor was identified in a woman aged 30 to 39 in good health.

As DNA, the CDR3 is TGTGCCAGCAGCTTACGGTTCGACAGTACAGATACGCAGTATTTT. Translating it yields CASSLRFDSTDTQYF. The chain carries TRBV7-3 and TRBJ2-3, with D possibly being TRBD1 (5 bases). The CDR3 is made up of 15 amino acids. Germline lookup yields CDR1 SGHTA and CDR2 FQGTGA. Trimming removed 2 bases from V and 3 bases from J, with 12 bases in between.